These 26 T cell receptor beta chains originate from one sample sequenced in a study of blood T cell repertoires in COVID-19. Profiling relied on immunoSEQ multiplex PCR, and the TCRdb table lists in-frame clones only, not all of them. The sample has just over 300,000 clones; over 75% are singletons. Sample: PBMCs or T cells enriched from blood (not recorded which). All receptors derive from a man in his thirties or forties who had recovered from COVID-19.

The chain carries TRBV24-1 and TRBJ2-1, with TRBD2 matching 7 bases. CDR3 length: 17 residues. V lost 3 bases, J lost 3 bases, and 10 bases stayed unmatched. CDR1 KGHDR and CDR2 SFDVKD come from the germline V gene. The CDR3 DNA follows: TGTGCCACCAGTGATACCCAAGGCGGGAGCCGCTACAATGAGCAGTTCTTC. Encoded protein: CATSDTQGGSRYNEQFF.

This CDR3 reads CASSQGGGLDYGYTF. The CDR3 nucleotides read TGCGCCAGCAGCCAAGGAGGGGGTTTAGACTATGGCTACACCTTC. This chain connects TRBV4-1 to TRBJ1-2; D might be TRBD1 (6 bases). Germline assignment: CDR1 MGHRA and CDR2 YSYEKL. This CDR3 is 15 amino acids long. Trimming took off 1 base at V and 3 bases at J, with 12 bases between the two ends.

This rearrangement joins TRBV18 to TRBJ2-2; no clear D. The CDR3 is 14 amino acids. V lost 3 bases to trimming and J lost 6 bases, with 11 bases between them. Germline loops: CDR1 KGHSH, CDR2 LQKENI. CDR3 in amino acids: CASSPPLAPGELFF. The CDR3 nucleotides are TGTGCCAGCTCACCCCCACTCGCACCCGGGGAGCTGTTTTTT.

This clone was detected only once. J is TRBJ2-1 and V is TRBV27, with 9 bases lining up with TRBD1. The CDR3 has 15 amino acids. Looked up from germline, CDR1 is MNHEY and CDR2 is SMNVEV (reference sequence). V was clipped by 3 bases and J by 3 bases; unmatched bases: 3. The CDR3 DNA reads as TGTGCCAGCAGTTTGGGGACAGGGATCTACAATGAGCAGTTCTTC. Protein sequence: CASSLGTGIYNEQFF.

The gene calls are TRBV18 and TRBJ2-3; perhaps TRBD2 as D (6 bases). The V and J ends lost 4 bases and 0 bases respectively, with 8 bases between them. The germline CDR1 and CDR2 sequences are KGHSH and LQKENI. CDR3 length: 14 residues. CDR3 bases: TGTGCCAGCTCACGCGGGGCTAGCACAGATACGCAGTATTTT. Translation: CASSRGASTDTQYF.

This chain uses TRBV21-1 with TRBJ2-7; TRBD1, as called in the table, went unchecked against the DNA. TRBV21-1 is a pseudogene segment. The CDR3 contains 14 residues. CDR3 nucleotide sequence: TGTGCCAGCAGCAAAGAGACAGGGTCCTACGAGCAGTACTTC. Its protein is CASSKETGSYEQYF.

This clone has a handful of counts. As DNA, the CDR3 is TGTGCCAGCCTCGGGGGGGGAGCTACGCAGTATTTT. It translates to CASLGGGATQYF. This chain links TRBV7-2 with TRBJ2-3; TRBD2 matches at 8 bases. CDR1 is SGHTA and CDR2 is FQGNSA in the germline V gene. The ends lost 8 bases at V and 8 bases at J; junction bases unmatched: 6. This CDR3 region has 12 residues.

The chain couples TRBV5-8 to TRBJ2-7; D call uncertain. This CDR3 has 13 residues. CDR1 SGHTS and CDR2 YDEGEE come from the germline V gene. Trimming left V 0 bases short and J 2 bases short, with 6 bases between. CDR3 loop: CASSLATTYEQYF. The CDR3 DNA reads as TGTGCCAGCAGCTTGGCGACAACCTACGAGCAGTACTTC. Based on the CDR3 plus reference TRBV5-8 and TRBJ2-7, the full variable domain is EAGVTQSPTHLIKTRGQQATLRCSPISGHTSVYWYQQALGLGLQFLLWYDEGEERNRGNFPPRFSGRQFPNYSSELNVNALELEDSALYLCASSLATTYEQYFGPGTRLTVT.

This clone was observed a handful of times. The gene calls are TRBV5-1 and TRBJ2-7; 12 bases fit TRBD1. Unmatched junction bases numbered 11, after V lost 7 bases and J lost 0 bases. Per the germline V gene, CDR1 is SGHRS and CDR2 is YFSETQ. The CDR3 totals 17 residues. CDR3 sequence (DNA): TGCGCCAGCCGAAAACAACCGGGACAGGGGGCCTCCTACGAGCAGTACTTC. Its protein is CASRKQPGQGASYEQYF.

The chain uses TRBV12-5 and TRBJ2-5; 13 positions agree with TRBD2. V lost 0 bases and J lost 0; bases outside the gene matches: 1. CDR1 is LGHNT, CDR2 FRNRAP, per germline. The CDR3 is 17 residues long. The CDR3 DNA is TGTGCTAGTGGTTTGGTAGGACTAGCGGGGGACCAAGAGACCCAGTACTTC. This gives the protein CASGLVGLAGDQETQYF. Based on the CDR3 plus reference TRBV12-5 and TRBJ2-5, the full variable domain is DARVTQTPRHKVTEMGQEVTMRCQPILGHNTVFWYRQTMMQGLELLAYFRNRAPLDDSGMPKDRFSAEMPDATLATLKIQPSEPRDSAVYFCASGLVGLAGDQETQYFGPGTRLLVL.

The rearrangement uses TRBV19 and TRBJ1-1; D remains ambiguous. The ends were cut back, 4 bases at V and 1 base at J, with 16 bases in the middle. Per the germline V gene, CDR1 is LNHDA and CDR2 is SQIVND (reference sequence). This CDR3 has 16 amino acids. The CDR3: CASSTWRLTQNTEAFF. DNA of the CDR3: TGTGCCAGTAGTACTTGGAGGCTAACTCAGAACACTGAAGCTTTCTTT.

This clone was recorded once. This sequence joins TRBV5-1 and TRBJ2-5, with a tentative D call TRBD2 (5 bases). This CDR3 has 15 residues. Germline lookup yields CDR1 SGHRS and CDR2 YFSETQ. V lost 0 bases and J lost 5, with 14 bases in between. The CDR3 is CASSLESLAGETQYF. CDR3 coding DNA: TGCGCCAGCAGCTTGGAATCCCTAGCCGGGGAGACCCAGTACTTC.

The rearrangement joins TRBV21-1 to TRBJ1-5; TRBD1 reflects the table's D call only, with no check against the DNA. TRBV21-1 has pseudogene status. The CDR3 runs to 16 residues. The CDR3 DNA follows: TGTGCCAGCAGCAAAGAAAGGGACAGGGTGCAGCAGCCCCAGCATTTT. Translation gives CASSKERDRVQQPQHF.

The chain carries TRBV29-1 and TRBJ2-7; 8 nucleotides agree with TRBD2. Germline values: CDR1 SQVTM, CDR2 ANQGSEA. With 5 bases clipped from V and 0 bases from J, the junction kept 3 bases outside the gene matches. This CDR3 is built from 13 residues. The CDR3 sequence: CSVSSGSSYEQYF. The CDR3 region has the DNA TGCAGCGTTTCCAGCGGGAGCTCCTACGAGCAGTACTTC.

The rearrangement links TRBV29-1 to TRBJ1-3; no definite D call. The CDR3 totals 14 residues. Germline assignment: CDR1 SQVTM and CDR2 ANQGSEA. With 6 bases removed from V and 0 bases from J, the gap between germline ends came to 12 bases. CDR3: CSVSLSGSGNTIYF. The CDR3 DNA sequence: TGCAGCGTCTCTCTATCGGGCTCTGGAAACACCATATATTTT.

The chain carries TRBV20-1 and TRBJ2-1; D gene ambiguous. The ends were cut back, 6 bases at V and 8 bases at J, with 11 bases in the middle. The CDR3 consists of 11 residues. Germline CDR1 DFQATT, CDR2 SNEGSKA (reference sequence). The CDR3 sequence: CSATPGDEQFF. The CDR3, as DNA: TGCAGTGCCACCCCCGGAGATGAGCAGTTCTTC.

The chain combines TRBV6-9 with TRBJ1-2; D is unclear. Trimming took 0 bases from V and 1 from J, leaving 12 bases between them. Germline CDR1 MNHGY, CDR2 SVAAGI. This CDR3 is 16 amino acids long. The CDR3 DNA sequence: TGTGCCAGCAGTTATTCGAGGCCTTCAATTAACTATGGCTACACCTTC. The encoded protein is CASSYSRPSINYGYTF.

In this sample, this clone turned up once. The V and J genes are TRBV12-3 or TRBV12-4 and TRBJ1-2, with TRBD1 matching 7 bases. After removal of 4 bases from V and 5 bases from J, the junction contained 1 base not matched to a gene. The CDR3 length is 12 residues. This CDR3 reads CASSSTGYGYTF. CDR3 DNA: TGTGCCAGCAGTTCGACAGGGTATGGCTACACCTTC.

The chain links TRBV28 to TRBJ2-7; D may be TRBD2 (5 bases). Trimming shortened V by 4 bases and J by 2 bases, and 6 bases separated the two germline ends. The germline gives CDR1 MDHEN, CDR2 SYDVKM. This CDR3 is built from 12 residues. The CDR3 sequence is CASSSGTYEQYF. The CDR3 nucleotides read TGTGCCAGCAGTTCCGGGACCTACGAGCAGTACTTC. The variable domain in full, with the rest retrieved from reference TRBV28 and TRBJ2-7, is DVKVTQSSRYLVKRTGEKVFLECVQDMDHENMFWYRQDPGLGLRLIYFSYDVKMKEKGDIPEGYSVSREKKERFSLILESASTNQTSMYLCASSSGTYEQYFGPGTRLTVT.

This clone has just a few counts. The rearrangement uses TRBV6-1 and TRBJ1-2; 8 positions match TRBD1. The CDR3 is 15 amino acids. V trimming: 3 bases; J trimming: 4 bases; junction bases outside the gene matches: 7. Germline lookup yields CDR1 MNHNS and CDR2 SASEGT. The CDR3 sequence is CASSDDRGLSYGYTF. The CDR3 DNA is TGTGCCAGCAGTGATGACAGGGGTTTGAGCTATGGCTACACCTTC.

This chain uses TRBV7-2 with TRBJ1-1, with D perhaps TRBD1 (5 bases). The germline CDR1 and CDR2 sequences are SGHTA and FQGNSA. V was trimmed by 2 bases and J by 0 bases, leaving 16 bases between them. The CDR3 is made up of 17 amino acids. CDR3 coding DNA: TGTGCCAGCAGCTTACCCAGGGTCAGTGAGTTGAACACTGAAGCTTTCTTT. It yields the protein CASSLPRVSELNTEAFF.

The chain joins TRBV30 to TRBJ2-1, with no clear D. Germline CDR1 and CDR2: GTSNPN and SVGIG (reference sequence). The germline V and J ends were trimmed by 4 bases and 9 bases, with 13 bases remaining between them. This CDR3 contains 12 residues. CDR3 DNA sequence: TGTGCCTGGACCCCTACCTCCGTTGAGCAGTTCTTC. It yields the protein CAWTPTSVEQFF. The full variable domain, rest sourced from reference TRBV30 and TRBJ2-1, is SQTIHQWPATLVQPVGSPLSLECTVEGTSNPNLYWYRQAAGRGLQLLFYSVGIGQISSEVPQNLSASRPQDRQFILSSKKLLLSDSGFYLCAWTPTSVEQFFGPGTRLTVL.

The chain uses TRBV19 and TRBJ1-2; D is uncertain. The germline gives CDR1 LNHDA, CDR2 SQIVND (reference sequence). With 1 base removed from V and 6 bases from J, the gap between germline ends came to 12 bases. The CDR3 loop spans 14 amino acids. CDR3 amino acids: CASSIGEGVDGYTF. CDR3 nucleotide sequence: TGTGCCAGTAGTATAGGTGAGGGTGTGGATGGCTACACCTTC.

J is TRBJ2-1 and V is TRBV5-4; tentatively, D is TRBD2 (6 bases). The CDR3 contains 18 residues. Germline V gene data show CDR1 as SGHNT and CDR2 as YYREEE (reference sequence). V lost 4 bases, J lost 4 bases, and 24 bases lay in between. The CDR3: CASSLGGGWMELYNEQFF. DNA for the CDR3: TGTGCCAGCAGCCTGGGGGGAGGTTGGATGGAGCTTTACAATGAGCAGTTCTTC.

This chain joins TRBV7-8 and TRBJ2-5, with 8 bases fitting TRBD2. V dropped 0 bases and J dropped 5; count of bases not matched to a gene: 8. The germline V gene has CDR1 SGHVS and CDR2 FQNEAQ. CDR3 size: 16 residues. This CDR3 is CASSLALSGSRETQYF. CDR3 nucleotides: TGTGCCAGCAGCTTAGCGCTGAGCGGGAGTCGGGAGACCCAGTACTTC.

This clone has only a few counts. The V and J genes are TRBV30 and TRBJ1-2, with 10 bases lining up with TRBD1. V lost 4 bases, J lost 7 bases, and 6 bases stayed unmatched. The CDR3 spans 13 residues. The germline CDR1 and CDR2 sequences are GTSNPN and SVGIG (reference sequence). CDR3 bases: TGTGCCTGGACCGGGACAGGGGCTGGTGGCTACACCTTC. Translated, it gives CAWTGTGAGGYTF.